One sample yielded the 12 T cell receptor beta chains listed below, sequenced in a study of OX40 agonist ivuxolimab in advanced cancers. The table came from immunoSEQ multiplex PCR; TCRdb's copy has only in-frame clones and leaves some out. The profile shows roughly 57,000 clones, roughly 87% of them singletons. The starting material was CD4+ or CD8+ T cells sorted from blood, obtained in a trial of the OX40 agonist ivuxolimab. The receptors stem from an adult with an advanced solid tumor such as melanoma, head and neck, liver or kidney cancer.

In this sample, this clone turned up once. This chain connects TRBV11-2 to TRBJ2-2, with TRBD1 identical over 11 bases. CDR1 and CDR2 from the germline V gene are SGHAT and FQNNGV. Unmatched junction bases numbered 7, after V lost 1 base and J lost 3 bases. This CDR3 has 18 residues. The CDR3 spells CASSLVPPGQGDTGELFF. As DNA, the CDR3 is TGTGCCAGCAGCTTAGTACCTCCGGGACAGGGGGACACCGGGGAGCTGTTTTTT.

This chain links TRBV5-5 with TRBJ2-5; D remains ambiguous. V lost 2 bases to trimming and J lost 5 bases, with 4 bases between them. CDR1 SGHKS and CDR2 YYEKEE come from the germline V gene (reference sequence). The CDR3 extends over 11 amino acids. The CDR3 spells CASSLLETQYF. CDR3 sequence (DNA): TGTGCCAGCAGCTTATTGGAGACCCAGTACTTC.

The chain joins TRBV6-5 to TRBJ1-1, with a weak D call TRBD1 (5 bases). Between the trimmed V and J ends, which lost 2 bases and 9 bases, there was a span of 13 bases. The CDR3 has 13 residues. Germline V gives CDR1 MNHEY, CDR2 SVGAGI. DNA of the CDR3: TGTGCCAGCAGTTACGGGGGACGGATCCAAGCTTTCTTT. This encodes CASSYGGRIQAFF.

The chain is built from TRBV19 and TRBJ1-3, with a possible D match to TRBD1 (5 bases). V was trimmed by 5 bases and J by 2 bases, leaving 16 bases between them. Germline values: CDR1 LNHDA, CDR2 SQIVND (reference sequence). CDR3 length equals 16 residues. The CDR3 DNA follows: TGTGCCAGTAGTTCCCGGGGCCAAGCGGCTGGAAACACCATATATTTT. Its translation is CASSSRGQAAGNTIYF.

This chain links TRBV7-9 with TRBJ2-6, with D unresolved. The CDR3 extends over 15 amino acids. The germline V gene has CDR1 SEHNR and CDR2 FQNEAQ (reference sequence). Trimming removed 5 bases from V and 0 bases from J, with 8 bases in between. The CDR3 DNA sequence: TGTGCCAGCAGCCCACCCGGCTCTGGGGCCAACGTCCTGACTTTC. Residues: CASSPPGSGANVLTF.

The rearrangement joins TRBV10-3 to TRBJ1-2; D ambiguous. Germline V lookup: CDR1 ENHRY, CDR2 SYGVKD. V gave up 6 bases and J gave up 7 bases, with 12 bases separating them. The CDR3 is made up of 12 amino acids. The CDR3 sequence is CAISEELGGYTF. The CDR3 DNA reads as TGTGCCATCAGCGAAGAACTGGGTGGCTACACCTTC.

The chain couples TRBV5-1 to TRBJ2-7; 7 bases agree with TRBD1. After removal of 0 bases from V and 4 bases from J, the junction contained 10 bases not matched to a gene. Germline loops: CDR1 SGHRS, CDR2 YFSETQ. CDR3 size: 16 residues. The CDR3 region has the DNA TGCGCCAGCAGCTTGGCGATGAGGGGGCCGGGGTACGAGCAGTACTTC. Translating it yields CASSLAMRGPGYEQYF.

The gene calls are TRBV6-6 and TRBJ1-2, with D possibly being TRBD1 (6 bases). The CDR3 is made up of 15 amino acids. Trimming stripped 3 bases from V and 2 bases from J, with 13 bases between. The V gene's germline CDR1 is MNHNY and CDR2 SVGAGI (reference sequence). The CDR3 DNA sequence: TGTGCCAGCAGTTATGGGGGCGCCGGGAACTATGGCTACACCTTC. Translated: CASSYGGAGNYGYTF.

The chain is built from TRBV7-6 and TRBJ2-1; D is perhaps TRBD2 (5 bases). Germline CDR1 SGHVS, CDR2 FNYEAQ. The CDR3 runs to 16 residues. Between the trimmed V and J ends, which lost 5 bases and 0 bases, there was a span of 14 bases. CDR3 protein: CASSAQLGSSYNEQFF. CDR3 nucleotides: TGTGCCAGCAGCGCCCAACTAGGGAGCTCCTACAATGAGCAGTTCTTC. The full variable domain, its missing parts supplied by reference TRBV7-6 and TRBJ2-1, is GAGVSQSPRYKVTKRGQDVALRCDPISGHVSLYWYRQALGQGPEFLTYFNYEAQQDKSGLPNDRFSAERPEGSISTLTIQRTEQRDSAMYRCASSAQLGSSYNEQFFGPGTRLTVL.

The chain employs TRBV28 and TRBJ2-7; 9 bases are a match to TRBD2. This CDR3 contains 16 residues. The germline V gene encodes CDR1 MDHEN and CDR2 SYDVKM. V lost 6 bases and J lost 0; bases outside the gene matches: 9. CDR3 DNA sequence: TGTGCCAGCAGCTTTACACTAGCGGGCCTCTCCTACGAGCAGTACTTC. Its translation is CASSFTLAGLSYEQYF.

The CDR3 is CASSQVESGRTYNEQFF. The CDR3 nucleotides are TGCGCCAGCAGCCAAGTTGAGTCGGGGAGGACCTACAATGAGCAGTTCTTC. The chain is built from TRBV4-1 and TRBJ2-1, with D tentatively TRBD2 (6 bases). CDR1 is MGHRA, CDR2 YSYEKL, per germline. This CDR3 has 17 amino acids. Between the trimmed V and J ends, which lost 1 base and 2 bases, there was a span of 15 bases.

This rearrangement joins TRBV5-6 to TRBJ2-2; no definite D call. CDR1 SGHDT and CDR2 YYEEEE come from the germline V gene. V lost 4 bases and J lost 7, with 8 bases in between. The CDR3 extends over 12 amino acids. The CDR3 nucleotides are TGTGCCAGCAGCCTAAAACGCGGGGAGCTGTTTTTT. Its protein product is CASSLKRGELFF. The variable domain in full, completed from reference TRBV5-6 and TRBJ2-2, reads DAGVTQSPTHLIKTRGQQVTLRCSPKSGHDTVSWYQQALGQGPQFIFQYYEEEERQRGNFPDRFSGHQFPNYSSELNVNALLLGDSALYLCASSLKRGELFFGEGSRLTVL.